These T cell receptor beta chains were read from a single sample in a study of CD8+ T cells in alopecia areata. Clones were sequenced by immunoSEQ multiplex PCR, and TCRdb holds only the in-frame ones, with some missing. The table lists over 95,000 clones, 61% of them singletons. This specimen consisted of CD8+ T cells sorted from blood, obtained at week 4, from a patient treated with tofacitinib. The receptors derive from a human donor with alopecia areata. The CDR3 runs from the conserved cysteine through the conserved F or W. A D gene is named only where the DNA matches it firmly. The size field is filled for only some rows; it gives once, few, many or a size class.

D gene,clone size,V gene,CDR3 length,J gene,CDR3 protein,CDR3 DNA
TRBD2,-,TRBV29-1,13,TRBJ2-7,CSVRLAGGYEQYF,TGCAGCGTTCGACTAGCGGGAGGCTACGAGCAGTACTTC
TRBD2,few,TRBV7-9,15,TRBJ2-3,CASSLAPSGSDTQYF,TGTGCCAGCAGCTTAGCCCCTAGCGGGAGCGATACGCAGTATTTT
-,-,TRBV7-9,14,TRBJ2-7,CASSLSRGSYEQYF,TGTGCCAGCAGCTTAAGCAGGGGCTCCTACGAGCAGTACTTC
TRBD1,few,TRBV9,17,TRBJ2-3,CASSVATQGAPTDTQYF,TGTGCCAGCAGCGTAGCTACTCAGGGGGCGCCGACAGATACGCAGTATTTT
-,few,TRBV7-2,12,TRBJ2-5,CASIDLGETQYF,TGTGCCAGCATCGATCTCGGGGAGACCCAGTACTTC
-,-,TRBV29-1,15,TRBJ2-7,CSVEFALGNSYEQYF,TGCAGCGTTGAGTTCGCGCTTGGCAACTCCTACGAGCAGTACTTC
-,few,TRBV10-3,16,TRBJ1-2,CAISESETDPSYGYTF,TGTGCCATCAGTGAGTCGGAGACGGACCCTAGCTATGGCTACACCTTC
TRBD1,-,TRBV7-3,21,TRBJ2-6,CASSSLPGQPVFSSGANVLTF,TGTGCCAGCAGCTCACTACCGGGACAGCCTGTCTTCAGCTCTGGGGCCAACGTCCTGACTTTC
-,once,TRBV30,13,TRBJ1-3,CAWIWSHGNTIYF,TGTGCCTGGATTTGGAGCCACGGAAACACCATATATTTT
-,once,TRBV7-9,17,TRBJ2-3,CASSLALSGSYTDTQYF,TGTGCCAGCAGCTTAGCGCTATCGGGATCTTACACAGATACGCAGTATTTT
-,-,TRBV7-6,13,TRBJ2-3,CASSGRGTDTQYF,TGTGCCAGCAGCGGTCGTGGCACAGATACGCAGTATTTT
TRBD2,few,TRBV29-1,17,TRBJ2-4,CSVEGNLAGEAKNIQYF,TGCAGCGTTGAAGGAAATCTAGCGGGAGAAGCCAAAAACATTCAGTACTTC
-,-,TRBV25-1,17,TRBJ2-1,CASSEYQLLPSGLEQFF,TGTGCCAGCAGTGAATATCAGCTACTCCCATCAGGGCTTGAGCAGTTCTTC
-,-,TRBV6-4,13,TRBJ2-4,CARFSEGGNIQYF,TGTGCCAGATTTTCGGAGGGGGGAAACATTCAGTACTTC
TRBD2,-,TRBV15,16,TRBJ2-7,CATSRDRGGGADEQYF,TGTGCCACCAGCAGAGATCGAGGCGGGGGGGCGGACGAGCAGTACTTC
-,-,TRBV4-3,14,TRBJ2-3,CASSQIGGPDTQYF,TGCGCCAGCAGCCAGATCGGAGGCCCAGATACGCAGTATTTT
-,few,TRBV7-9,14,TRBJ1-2,CASSPLRANYGYTF,TGTGCCAGCAGCCCACTTCGGGCTAACTATGGCTACACCTTC
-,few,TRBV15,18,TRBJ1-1,CATSREMRIGHGNTEAFF,TGTGCCACCAGCAGAGAAATGAGGATAGGGCACGGGAACACTGAAGCTTTCTTT
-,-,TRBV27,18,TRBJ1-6,CASSLLSFGRGGNSPLHF,TGTGCCAGCAGTTTATTGTCCTTCGGAAGGGGCGGTAATTCACCCCTCCACTTT
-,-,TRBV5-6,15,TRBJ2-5,CASSFPGPRAETQYF,TGTGCCAGCAGCTTCCCGGGACCCCGGGCGGAGACCCAGTACTTC
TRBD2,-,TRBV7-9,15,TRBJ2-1,CASISPGLAPYEQFF,TGTGCCAGCATTTCCCCGGGACTAGCGCCTTATGAGCAGTTCTTC
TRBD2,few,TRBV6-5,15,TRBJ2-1,CASSLAGGNYNEQFF,TGTGCCAGCAGCCTAGCGGGAGGGAACTACAATGAGCAGTTCTTC
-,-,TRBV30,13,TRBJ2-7,CAWIRGTPYEQYF,TGTGCCTGGATCAGGGGAACACCCTACGAGCAGTACTTC
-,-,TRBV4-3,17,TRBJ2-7,CASSQDRTGAASYEQYF,TGCGCCAGCAGCCAAGATCGGACGGGGGCGGCTTCTTACGAGCAGTACTTC
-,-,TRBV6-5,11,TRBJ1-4,CARAEHEKLFF,TGTGCCAGGGCGGAGCACGAAAAACTGTTTTTT
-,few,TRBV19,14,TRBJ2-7,CASSSGGGSYEQYF,TGTGCCAGTAGTAGTGGAGGAGGGTCCTACGAGCAGTACTTC
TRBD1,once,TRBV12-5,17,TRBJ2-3,CASGFTTSDRVTDTQYF,TGTGCTAGTGGTTTTACTACATCGGACAGGGTTACAGATACGCAGTATTTT
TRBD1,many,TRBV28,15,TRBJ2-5,CASTPKGTGRETQYF,TGTGCCAGCACCCCCAAAGGGACAGGCCGAGAGACCCAGTACTTC
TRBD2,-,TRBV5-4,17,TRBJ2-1,CASSLATSGIEGNEQFF,TGTGCCAGCAGCTTGGCTACTAGCGGGATTGAGGGCAATGAGCAGTTCTTC
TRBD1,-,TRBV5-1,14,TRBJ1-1,CASSPRTGNTEAFF,TGCGCCAGCAGCCCGCGGACAGGGAACACTGAAGCTTTCTTT
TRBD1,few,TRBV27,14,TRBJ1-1,CASRMTGRNTEAFF,TGTGCCAGCAGAATGACAGGGAGGAACACTGAAGCTTTCTTT
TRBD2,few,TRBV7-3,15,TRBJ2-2,CASSSSGTNTGELFF,TGTGCCAGCAGCTCCAGCGGGACCAACACCGGGGAGCTGTTTTTT
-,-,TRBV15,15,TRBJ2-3,CATSRGGVSTDTQYF,TGTGCCACCAGCAGAGGGGGGGTTAGCACAGATACGCAGTATTTT
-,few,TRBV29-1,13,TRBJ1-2,CSVVIGGMGGYTF,TGCAGCGTTGTTATAGGAGGGATGGGAGGCTACACCTTC
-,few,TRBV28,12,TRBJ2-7,CASRTTTYEQYF,TGTGCCAGCCGGACAACCACCTACGAGCAGTACTTC
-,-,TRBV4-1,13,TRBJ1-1,CASSLRSLTEAFF,TGCGCCAGCAGCCTCCGGAGCCTCACTGAAGCTTTCTTT
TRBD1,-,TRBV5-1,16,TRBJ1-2,CASSLEAGQANYGYTF,TGCGCCAGCAGCTTGGAGGCCGGACAGGCAAACTATGGCTACACCTTC
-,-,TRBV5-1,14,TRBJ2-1,CASSLADPGDEQFF,TGCGCCAGCAGCTTGGCCGACCCGGGAGATGAGCAGTTCTTC
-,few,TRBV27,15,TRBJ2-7,CASSLVYGGTYEQYF,TGTGCCAGCAGTTTAGTTTACGGGGGAACCTACGAGCAGTACTTC
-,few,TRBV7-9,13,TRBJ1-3,CASEGGPGNTIYF,TGTGCCAGCGAAGGGGGTCCAGGAAACACCATATATTTT
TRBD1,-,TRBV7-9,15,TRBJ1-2,CASSHLDRANYGYTF,TGTGCCAGCAGCCACCTCGACAGGGCGAACTATGGCTACACCTTC
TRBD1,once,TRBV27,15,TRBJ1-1,CASTRTGRGSSEAFF,TGTGCCAGCACCAGGACAGGGAGGGGTTCGTCTGAAGCTTTCTTT